Listed here are 14 T cell receptor beta chains from one sample, sequenced in a study of T-cell reconstitution after alpha-beta-depleted transplantation in children (dated by TCRdb to about 2016). Libraries were constructed by PCR. Sequencing was carried out with an Illumina HiSeq 2500. To normalize quantification of the TCRbeta repertoire, the TCR libraries were built with molecular barcoding that relied on unique molecular identifiers. TCRdb redid the processing of the public reads, applying fastp at Q25 and MiXCR, and retained in-frame beta chains. One record per CDR3 amino acid sequence lists the most common genes and DNA. The sample data list 230,000 or so distinct CDR3 sequences, and approximately 9.9% of these were observed just once. In total, the top ten clones hold 5% to 6% of the sample. Sequences were derived from PBMCs from the stem cell graft donor, sampled from the stem cell graft. Source of these receptors: a human donor who donated a stem cell graft to a child with SCID.

This clonotype was detected ten times or more. This chain uses TRBV10-3 with TRBJ2-1; no firm D call. This CDR3 region has 15 residues. Germline CDR1 ENHRY, CDR2 SYGVKD. Deletions cut 2 bases from V and 4 bases from J, with 12 bases between. This chain's CDR3 is CAISEHIVGYNEQFF. The DNA for the CDR3 is TGTGCCATCAGTGAGCATATCGTGGGATACAATGAGCAGTTCTTC.

J is TRBJ2-2 and V is TRBV4-2; 9 nucleotides match TRBD2. The trim removed 4 bases at V and 1 base at J, leaving 7 bases unmatched. CDR1 and CDR2 (germline): LGHNA, YNFKEQ. The CDR3 is made up of 17 amino acids. CDR3 protein: CASSPGLAGRNTGELFF. DNA for the CDR3: TGTGCCAGCAGCCCCGGGCTAGCGGGGAGGAACACCGGGGAGCTGTTTTTT.

This clonotype came up many times. The chain employs TRBV5-1 and TRBJ2-7; TRBD1 matches 9 bases. CDR1 is SGHRS, CDR2 YFSETQ, per germline. The CDR3 is 14 residues long. V lost 0 bases, J lost 4 bases, and 2 bases stayed unmatched. The CDR3: CASSLGDRVYEQYF. CDR3 sequence (DNA): TGCGCCAGCAGCTTGGGGGACAGGGTATACGAGCAGTACTTC. The entire variable domain, with the rest obtained from reference TRBV5-1 and TRBJ2-7, is as follows: KAGVTQTPRYLIKTRGQQVTLSCSPISGHRSVSWYQQTPGQGLQFLFEYFSETQRNKGNFPGRFSGRQFSNSRSEMNVSTLELGDSALYLCASSLGDRVYEQYFGPGTRLTVT.

The rearrangement links TRBV29-1 to TRBJ2-5; D is ambiguous. The CDR3 is made up of 11 amino acids. V lost 0 bases and J 9 bases, leaving 8 bases between the germline ends. Germline assignment: CDR1 SQVTM and CDR2 ANQGSEA. CDR3 protein: CSVEDRGPQYF. The CDR3 region has the DNA TGCAGCGTTGAAGACCGCGGTCCCCAGTACTTC.

J is TRBJ1-2 and V is TRBV11-1, with a possible D match to TRBD1 (5 bases). The CDR3 runs to 14 residues. Germline V lookup: CDR1 SGHAT, CDR2 FQDESV (reference sequence). V gave up 3 bases and J gave up 6 bases, with 14 bases separating them. CDR3 protein: CASSFEGFEDGYTF. As DNA, the CDR3 is TGTGCCAGCAGCTTTGAGGGGTTTGAAGATGGCTACACCTTC. Supplemented by reference TRBV11-1 and TRBJ1-2, the full variable domain reads EAEVAQSPRYKITEKSQAVAFWCDPISGHATLYWYRQILGQGPELLVQFQDESVVDDSQLPKDRFSAERLKGVDSTLKIQPAELGDSAMYLCASSFEGFEDGYTFGSGTRLTVV.

This clonotype was picked up many times. The rearrangement links TRBV7-8 to TRBJ2-7; 7 nucleotides match TRBD1. This CDR3 contains 15 residues. The junction had 13 bases not matched to a gene; V was cut back by 3 bases and J by 8 bases. From germline, CDR1 is SGHVS and CDR2 FQNEAQ. The CDR3 loop is CASSFRRGQGGQQYF. DNA for the CDR3: TGTGCCAGCAGCTTTAGAAGGGGGCAGGGTGGTCAGCAGTACTTC.

This clonotype was seen ten or more times. The chain joins TRBV5-5 to TRBJ2-3; D possibly corresponds to TRBD1 (5 bases). This CDR3 is 14 amino acids long. V lost 5 bases and J 2 bases, leaving 12 bases between the germline ends. Per germline, CDR1 SGHKS and CDR2 YYEKEE (reference sequence). CDR3 in DNA: TGTGCCAGCAGAGGGGCAGTCGACACAGATACGCAGTATTTT. Amino acids: CASRGAVDTDTQYF. The full variable domain, rest sourced from reference TRBV5-5 and TRBJ2-3, is DAGVTQSPTHLIKTRGQQVTLRCSPISGHKSVSWYQQVLGQGPQFIFQYYEKEERGRGNFPDRFSARQFPNYSSELNVNALLLGDSALYLCASRGAVDTDTQYFGPGTRLTVL.

This clonotype was seen at least ten times. The chain carries TRBV6-2 or TRBV6-3 and TRBJ2-7; no definite D call. Germline-derived CDR1 and CDR2 are MNHEY and SVGEGT. The CDR3 loop spans 12 amino acids. V lost 3 bases to trimming and J lost 3 bases, with 6 bases between them. The CDR3 DNA follows: TGTGCCAGCAGTTATAGGATCTACGAGCAGTACTTC. Its translation is CASSYRIYEQYF.

CDR3 in DNA: TGTGCCAGCGTGGGGGACTACGAGCAGTACTTC. It yields the protein CASVGDYEQYF. The chain joins TRBV2 to TRBJ2-7; D may correspond to TRBD1 or TRBD2 (5 bases each). V gave up 8 bases and J gave up 3 bases, with 8 bases separating them. From germline, CDR1 is SNHLY and CDR2 FYNNEI. This CDR3 is 11 amino acids long. The whole variable domain, filled in from reference TRBV2 and TRBJ2-7, reads EPEVTQTPSHQVTQMGQEVILRCVPISNHLYFYWYRQILGQKVEFLVSFYNNEISEKSEIFDDQFSVERPDGSNFTLKIRSTKLEDSAMYFCASVGDYEQYFGPGTRLTVT.

V gene TRBV10-3 combines with J gene TRBJ2-7; weak D call: TRBD2 (5 bases). V dropped 6 bases and J dropped 6 bases, with 18 bases sitting between them. This CDR3 is built from 14 residues. Germline CDR1 ENHRY, CDR2 SYGVKD. The CDR3 nucleotides read TGTGCCATCAGCGATAGGACGGACTTAGCCGAGCAGTACTTC. Residues: CAISDRTDLAEQYF.

In this sample, this clonotype turned up many times. The rearrangement links TRBV4-1 to TRBJ1-2; D uncertain. Trimming took off 1 base at V and 5 bases at J, with 8 bases between the two ends. This CDR3 spans 13 amino acids. The germline CDR1 and CDR2 sequences are MGHRA and YSYEKL. The CDR3 DNA follows: TGCGCCAGCAGCCAAGGGGTCAGATATGGCTACACCTTC. Translated, it gives CASSQGVRYGYTF.

This clonotype was seen repeatedly, ten times or more. The CDR3 DNA is TGCGCCAGCAGCCGGGACAGTAACTACGAGCAGTACTTC. This translates into CASSRDSNYEQYF. The chain joins TRBV5-1 to TRBJ2-7; 7 positions match TRBD1. CDR1 is SGHRS, CDR2 YFSETQ, per germline. CDR3 length: 13 residues. Trimming at V came to 4 bases and at J to 3 bases, leaving 4 bases not matched to a gene.

This clonotype was seen many times. The chain has TRBV21-1 and TRBJ1-6. TRBV21-1 is annotated as a pseudogene. CDR3 length: 17 residues. CDR3 DNA: TGTGCCAGCAGCCCCCGAAGGCCTCTGCCGTGGAATTCACCCCTCCACTTT. As protein: CASSPRRPLPWNSPLHF.

This clonotype came up many times. This rearrangement joins TRBV10-2 to TRBJ2-7; D unresolved. The germline V gene encodes CDR1 WSHSY and CDR2 SAAADI. The CDR3 sequence is 15 residues long. With 5 bases removed from V and 0 bases from J, the gap between germline ends came to 14 bases. CDR3 amino acids: CASSNWRISSYEQYF. The CDR3 nucleotides are TGCGCCAGCAGTAATTGGCGGATCAGCTCCTACGAGCAGTACTTC.